This entry lists 3 T cell receptor beta chains sequenced from one sample in a study of cytomegalovirus exposure and HLA in healthy donors. Primers included in the PCR were 60 Vbeta and 13 Jbeta primers. Clones were read by immunoSEQ multiplex PCR, and TCRdb kept only the in-frame ones, dropping some. The table has 150,000 to 200,000 clones, roughly 85% seen once. Sequencing used PBMCs. Receptors originate from a woman in her forties or fifties in good health and CMV-seronegative.

The chain combines TRBV28 with TRBJ2-7, with 10 bases fitting TRBD1. CDR1 MDHEN and CDR2 SYDVKM come from the germline V gene. This CDR3 has 15 residues. V lost 8 bases to trimming and J lost 6 bases; unmatched junction nucleotides: 13. CDR3 nucleotides: TGTGCCAGCCCCCCCCGCGTGGGACAGGGGTCCGAGCAGTACTTC. It is translated as CASPPRVGQGSEQYF.

This clone was counted ten times or more. The chain recombines TRBV6-1 with TRBJ2-1, with a weak D call TRBD2 (6 bases). The CDR3 contains 15 residues. V lost 0 bases to trimming and J lost 3 bases, with 9 bases between them. Germline CDR1 and CDR2: MNHNS and SASEGT. This CDR3 is CASSEAPGDYNEQFF. Here the CDR3 DNA reads TGTGCCAGCAGTGAAGCCCCGGGGGACTACAATGAGCAGTTCTTC.

Remarks on this clone: In the same sample, other DNA sequences code for this CDR3. The CDR3, as DNA: TGTGCCAGCAGCTTAGGCGGGGGGCAAGAGACCCAGTACTTC. Translation: CASSLGGGQETQYF. The V gene is TRBV7-2, the J gene TRBJ2-5; TRBD2 matches at 8 bases. J gave up 2 bases and V 1 base, and 0 bases lay outside the gene matches. Germline CDR1 SGHTA, CDR2 FQGNSA. There are 14 residues in the CDR3.